The 25 T cell receptor beta chains below come from one sample, sequenced in a study of blood T cell repertoires in COVID-19. The repertoire was sequenced with immunoSEQ multiplex PCR; TCRdb's copy has only in-frame clones and lacks some. The top ten hold more than 0.7% of the sample, which has some 450,000 clones, 70% to 90% seen once. Material for sequencing was peripheral blood. These receptors all stem from a man aged 18 to 29 with COVID-19, enrolled during active disease.

The chain combines TRBV28 with TRBJ2-1; 7 bases map to TRBD1. The CDR3 runs to 14 residues. J was trimmed by 1 base and V by 10 bases; bases with no gene match: 7. Germline-derived CDR1 and CDR2 are MDHEN and SYDVKM. The CDR3 bases are TGTGCCACAACCGACAGGGCGTCCTACAATGAGCAGTTCTTC. Protein: CATTDRASYNEQFF.

V and J are TRBV21-1 and TRBJ2-7; the table's D gene call, TRBD1, was not cross checked with the DNA. TRBV21-1 is reported as a pseudogene. The CDR3 covers 19 residues. The CDR3 DNA reads as TGTGCCAGCAGCAAAGCCCCGGGACACAAAAGGTTAATCTCCTACGAGCAGTACTTC. Its protein product is CASSKAPGHKRLISYEQYF.

The J gene is TRBJ2-1, the V gene TRBV13, with 9 bases that match TRBD2. Losses at the gene ends were 4 bases for V and 1 base for J; bases not matched to a gene: 5. The germline V gene encodes CDR1 PRHDT and CDR2 FYEKMQ (reference sequence). This CDR3 has 16 amino acids. DNA for the CDR3: TGTGCCAGCAGCTATCGCGGGGGGGGTTCCTACAATGAGCAGTTCTTC. Protein: CASSYRGGGSYNEQFF.

The J gene is TRBJ2-6, the V gene TRBV2; TRBD1 is a possible D gene (6 bases). Between the trimmed V and J ends, which lost 7 bases and 2 bases, there was a span of 21 bases. The V gene's germline CDR1 is SNHLY and CDR2 FYNNEI. The CDR3 is made up of 18 amino acids. CDR3 sequence: CASNLQGPTITGANVLTF. As DNA, the CDR3 is TGTGCCAGCAACCTACAGGGCCCAACAATTACTGGGGCCAACGTCCTGACTTTC.

J is TRBJ2-1 and V is TRBV10-3, with D maybe TRBD2 (7 bases). Germline V lookup: CDR1 ENHRY, CDR2 SYGVKD. The CDR3 extends over 14 amino acids. V dropped 0 bases and J dropped 9 bases, with 12 bases sitting between them. CDR3 region: CAISESKGGFEQFF. CDR3 DNA: TGTGCCATCAGTGAGTCAAAGGGGGGGTTTGAGCAGTTCTTC.

The CDR3 is CASSLDVKSGTF. The CDR3 DNA sequence: TGTGCCAGCAGCTTGGACGTGAAATCGGGCACCTTC. This chain links TRBV5-8 with TRBJ1-2, with D unclear. The V and J ends lost 0 bases and 13 bases respectively, with 13 bases between them. The CDR3 is 12 residues long. Germline V lookup: CDR1 SGHTS, CDR2 YDEGEE. The full variable domain, in which reference TRBV5-8 and TRBJ1-2 provide the parts outside the CDR3, is EAGVTQSPTHLIKTRGQQATLRCSPISGHTSVYWYQQALGLGLQFLLWYDEGEERNRGNFPPRFSGRQFPNYSSELNVNALELEDSALYLCASSLDVKSGTFGSGTRLTVV.

V gene TRBV5-6 combines with J gene TRBJ1-6; D is ambiguous. There are 16 residues in the CDR3. CDR1 SGHDT and CDR2 YYEEEE come from the germline V gene. V dropped 2 bases and J dropped 3 bases, with 12 bases sitting between them. CDR3 amino acids: CASSFQSGGYNSPLHF. The CDR3 DNA sequence: TGTGCCAGCAGCTTTCAATCGGGAGGCTATAATTCACCCCTCCACTTT. Combining the CDR3 with reference TRBV5-6 and TRBJ1-6 gives the whole variable domain DAGVTQSPTHLIKTRGQQVTLRCSPKSGHDTVSWYQQALGQGPQFIFQYYEEEERQRGNFPDRFSGHQFPNYSSELNVNALLLGDSALYLCASSFQSGGYNSPLHFGNGTRLTVT.

The V call is TRBV6-2 or TRBV6-3, the J call TRBJ2-7; D unclear. Germline-derived CDR1 and CDR2 are MNHEY and SVGEGT. With 2 bases removed from V and 6 bases from J, the gap between germline ends came to 14 bases. This CDR3 has 14 amino acids. CDR3 DNA sequence: TGTGCCAGCAGTTACCGCCCCCGCCGGAGCGAGCAGTACTTC. It codes for CASSYRPRRSEQYF.

J is TRBJ2-3 and V is TRBV12-3 or TRBV12-4; D gene uncertain. Trimming left V 2 bases short and J 0 bases short, with 3 bases between. The CDR3 sequence is 13 residues long. Here the CDR3 reads CASSLLSTDTQYF. The CDR3 DNA follows: TGTGCCAGCAGTTTACTTAGCACAGATACGCAGTATTTT.

J is TRBJ2-7 and V is TRBV4-2, with TRBD2 identical over 15 bases. CDR3 length: 16 amino acids. Germline-derived CDR1 and CDR2 are LGHNA and YNFKEQ. After removal of 1 base from V and 5 bases from J, the junction contained 3 bases not matched to a gene. The CDR3 sequence is CASSQGTSGGADEQYF. CDR3 bases: TGTGCCAGCAGCCAAGGGACTAGCGGGGGGGCTGACGAGCAGTACTTC.

In DNA form, the CDR3 reads TGTGCCAGCAAGAAAAAACAGGGGTTACTATCCTACGAGCAGTACTTC. This codes for CASKKKQGLLSYEQYF. The chain recombines TRBV7-9 with TRBJ2-7; 7 positions match TRBD1. This CDR3 region has 16 residues. CDR1 is SEHNR and CDR2 is FQNEAQ in the germline V gene (reference sequence). Trimming took 7 bases from V and 1 from J; bases not matched to a gene: 13.

The V and J genes are TRBV5-1 and TRBJ2-7, with 11 bases aligning to TRBD2. The CDR3 consists of 17 residues. Germline loops: CDR1 SGHRS, CDR2 YFSETQ. After removal of 0 bases from V and 1 base from J, the junction contained 6 bases not matched to a gene. Here the CDR3 reads CASSLAGLAGGSYEQYF. CDR3 nucleotides: TGCGCCAGCAGCTTGGCCGGGCTAGCGGGAGGATCCTACGAGCAGTACTTC.

This chain uses TRBV2 with TRBJ1-5; D is perhaps TRBD1 (5 bases). The V end lost 8 bases, the J end lost 2 bases, and 13 bases lay between the germline ends. Germline loops: CDR1 SNHLY, CDR2 FYNNEI. The CDR3 is 14 residues long. CDR3: CASAWGLGNQPQHF. In DNA form, the CDR3 reads TGTGCCAGCGCTTGGGGACTCGGCAATCAGCCCCAGCATTTT.

DNA for the CDR3: TGTGCCAGCAGCAAAGTGGAGGGACAGGCCTACGAGCAGTACTTC. Translation: CASSKVEGQAYEQYF. This rearrangement joins TRBV21-1 to TRBJ2-7; TRBD1, the D gene given by the table, was not confirmed from the DNA. TRBV21-1 is reported as a pseudogene. This CDR3 region has 15 residues.

This chain joins TRBV5-1 and TRBJ1-5, with D unresolved. Between the trimmed V and J ends, which lost 3 bases and 0 bases, there was a span of 16 bases. This CDR3 spans 17 amino acids. Germline CDR1 reads SGHRS; CDR2 reads YFSETQ. The CDR3 nucleotides read TGCGCCAGCAGCTGTAGCAGAAGACGGTTTAGCAATCAGCCCCAGCATTTT. Encoded protein: CASSCSRRRFSNQPQHF. The variable domain in full, completed from reference TRBV5-1 and TRBJ1-5, reads KAGVTQTPRYLIKTRGQQVTLSCSPISGHRSVSWYQQTPGQGLQFLFEYFSETQRNKGNFPGRFSGRQFSNSRSEMNVSTLELGDSALYLCASSCSRRRFSNQPQHFGDGTRLSIL.

J is TRBJ1-4 and V is TRBV7-8, with 7 bases that match TRBD1. The CDR3 is 14 residues long. Germline CDR1 reads SGHVS; CDR2 reads FQNEAQ. V was clipped by 4 bases and J by 7 bases; unmatched bases: 6. The CDR3 DNA reads as TGTGCCAGCAGCTCCACCGGGACAGCTGAAAAACTGTTTTTT. Its translation: CASSSTGTAEKLFF.

The gene calls are TRBV21-1 and TRBJ1-2. TRBV21-1 is assigned pseudogene status. This CDR3 has 13 amino acids. This CDR3 is CASSGGDGYGYTF. CDR3 nucleotides: TGTGCCAGCAGCGGGGGGGATGGCTATGGCTACACCTTC.

This clone was seen only a few times. The chain combines TRBV7-8 with TRBJ2-7; D is perhaps TRBD2 (6 bases). The CDR3 runs to 18 residues. Trimming removed 2 bases at V and 0 bases at J, with 20 bases between. Germline V lookup: CDR1 SGHVS, CDR2 FQNEAQ. CDR3 DNA: TGTGCCAGCAGCTTAAGTCCGAGTCTGGGACTTAGCTCCTACGAGCAGTACTTC. Translating it yields CASSLSPSLGLSSYEQYF.

The chain uses TRBV19 and TRBJ1-2; 9 bases fit TRBD1. With 6 bases clipped from V and 4 bases from J, the junction kept 6 bases outside the gene matches. Per the germline V gene, CDR1 is LNHDA and CDR2 is SQIVND (reference sequence). CDR3 size: 14 residues. CDR3 nucleotides: TGTGCCAGTAGGACGGACAGGGGCGGCTATGGCTACACCTTC. It yields the protein CASRTDRGGYGYTF.

This chain joins TRBV5-1 and TRBJ2-5; 13 bases align to TRBD2. The CDR3 totals 15 residues. Germline V gene data show CDR1 as SGHRS and CDR2 as YFSETQ. J gave up 5 bases and V 4 bases, and 5 bases lay outside the gene matches. CDR3 nucleotides: TGCGCCAGCAGCCCACTAGCGGGGGGGCCCGAGACCCAGTACTTC. Its translation: CASSPLAGGPETQYF.

This rearrangement joins TRBV5-4 to TRBJ2-1; possibly TRBD1 for D (6 bases). The CDR3 is 16 amino acids. Trimming removed 2 bases at V and 8 bases at J, with 20 bases between. Germline CDR1 and CDR2: SGHNT and YYREEE (reference sequence). CDR3 in amino acids: CASSFEGHHTIDEQFF. The CDR3, as DNA: TGTGCCAGCAGCTTTGAGGGACACCATACAATTGATGAGCAGTTCTTC.

This chain links TRBV14 with TRBJ2-7; the D gene is possibly TRBD1 (5 bases). Per the germline V gene, CDR1 is SGHDN and CDR2 is FVKESK. V was trimmed by 4 bases and J by 4 bases, leaving 11 bases between them. This CDR3 is built from 13 residues. For the CDR3, the DNA is TGTGCCAGCAGCCGGGGCCTCCCATACGAGCAGTACTTC. The encoded protein is CASSRGLPYEQYF.

The rearrangement links TRBV5-4 to TRBJ1-4; 8 bases are a match to TRBD1. CDR1 SGHNT and CDR2 YYREEE come from the germline V gene (reference sequence). The CDR3 sequence is 15 residues long. After removal of 4 bases from V and 5 bases from J, the junction contained 7 bases not matched to a gene. DNA for the CDR3: TGTGCCAGCAGCAAAGGACAGGGCGAAAATGAAAAACTGTTTTTT. Translated: CASSKGQGENEKLFF. Full variable domain (rest looked up from reference TRBV5-4 and TRBJ1-4): ETGVTQSPTHLIKTRGQQVTLRCSSQSGHNTVSWYQQALGQGPQFIFQYYREEENGRGNFPPRFSGLQFPNYSSELNVNALELDDSALYLCASSKGQGENEKLFFGSGTQLSVL.

This chain links TRBV2 with TRBJ1-1; no firm D call. The germline gives CDR1 SNHLY, CDR2 FYNNEI. V lost 5 bases, J lost 0 bases, and 13 bases lay in between. The CDR3 has 15 amino acids. This CDR3 reads CASSIRGQVNTEAFF. The CDR3 DNA follows: TGTGCCAGCAGTATTAGAGGGCAGGTGAACACTGAAGCTTTCTTT.

In DNA form, the CDR3 reads TGTGCCAGCAGCGAAAACACCTACGAGCAGTACTTC. It codes for CASSENTYEQYF. The rearrangement joins TRBV5-5 to TRBJ2-7; no definite D call. Germline CDR1 is SGHKS and CDR2 is YYEKEE (reference sequence). CDR3 length equals 12 residues. V gave up 4 bases and J gave up 2 bases, with 7 bases separating them.